The 26 T cell receptor beta chains listed next were all sequenced from one sample in a study of patients and donors after allogeneic stem cell transplantation. TCRdb used MiXCR to reprocess the RT-PCR reads, holding one entry per CDR3 protein. The sample has about a million distinct CDR3 sequences, 18% seen once. Sequencing was done on a sample of blood, either unsorted or a sorted T cell fraction (not recorded which). The receptors come from a human donor who was either an allogeneic HSCT recipient or a stem cell or donor lymphocyte infusion donor (not recorded which). It is not recorded whose cells these are; they may come from a transplant donor.

There are many counts of this clonotype. The chain joins TRBV5-1 to TRBJ2-3; 8 nucleotides align to TRBD1. The CDR3 extends over 14 amino acids. Germline CDR1 is SGHRS and CDR2 is YFSETQ. V dropped 4 bases and J dropped 3; count of bases not matched to a gene: 4. This CDR3 reads CASSAGQGTDTQYF. The CDR3 nucleotides read TGCGCCAGCAGCGCCGGACAGGGAACAGATACGCAGTATTTT.

This clonotype was recorded at least ten times. V gene TRBV12-3 or TRBV12-4 combines with J gene TRBJ2-6; no reliable D call. This CDR3 region has 14 residues. V shed 7 bases and J shed 4 bases, with 11 bases lying between them. The CDR3 DNA reads TGTGCCAGCATGGGTCTCGAGGGGGCCAACGTCCTGACTTTC. Translating it yields CASMGLEGANVLTF.

V gene TRBV20-1 combines with J gene TRBJ2-5; D gene uncertain. CDR3 length: 14 amino acids. The V gene's germline CDR1 is DFQATT and CDR2 SNEGSKA (reference sequence). With 3 bases removed from V and 2 bases from J, the gap between germline ends came to 13 bases. The CDR3 DNA reads TGCAGTGCTAGGAAGCCCAGCGTACAAGAGACCCAGTACTTC. It yields the protein CSARKPSVQETQYF.

The chain employs TRBV6-2 or TRBV6-3 and TRBJ2-1; 12 nucleotides agree with TRBD2. Trimming at V came to 6 bases and at J to 6 bases, leaving 6 bases not matched to a gene. From germline, CDR1 is MNHEY and CDR2 SVGEGT. This CDR3 comprises 15 residues. CDR3 nucleotides: TGTGCCAGCAGACCCGGACTAGCGGGATCCAATGAGCAGTTCTTC. Residues: CASRPGLAGSNEQFF.

This clonotype was observed a few times. This rearrangement joins TRBV12-3 or TRBV12-4 to TRBJ1-6, with TRBD1 matching over 11 bases. V trimming: 8 bases; J trimming: 9 bases; junction bases outside the gene matches: 0. The CDR3 extends over 12 amino acids. This chain's CDR3 is CASGQGASPLHF. As DNA, the CDR3 is TGTGCCAGCGGACAGGGGGCTTCACCCCTCCACTTT.

This clonotype appeared once. The V call is TRBV5-1, the J call TRBJ2-1; 14 bases line up with TRBD2. The CDR3 loop spans 14 amino acids. V shed 7 bases, J shed 9 bases, and the junction held 6 bases outside the gene matches. Germline assignment: CDR1 SGHRS and CDR2 YFSETQ. CDR3 region: CASAGLAGAIEQFF. In DNA, the CDR3 is TGCGCCAGCGCGGGACTAGCGGGAGCCATTGAGCAGTTCTTC.

This clonotype was counted between two and nine times. CDR3 region: CASSDGQGQETQYF. DNA for the CDR3: TGTGCCAGCAGCGACGGACAGGGCCAAGAGACCCAGTACTTC. V usage is TRBV13 and J usage is TRBJ2-5; 8 bases match TRBD1. The germline V gene encodes CDR1 PRHDT and CDR2 FYEKMQ (reference sequence). The CDR3 length is 14 residues. J lost 1 base, V lost 5 bases, and 3 bases had no gene match.

This clonotype was seen more than once but under ten times. The chain recombines TRBV2 with TRBJ2-1; 9 positions agree with TRBD1. Trimming at V came to 7 bases and at J to 8 bases, leaving 9 bases not matched to a gene. The CDR3 spans 14 residues. Germline CDR1 reads SNHLY; CDR2 reads FYNNEI. CDR3 in DNA: TGTGCCAGCACCAGAGACAGGGGGAACTATGAGCAGTTCTTC. It is translated as CASTRDRGNYEQFF. Complete variable domain (other parts from reference TRBV2 and TRBJ2-1): EPEVTQTPSHQVTQMGQEVILRCVPISNHLYFYWYRQILGQKVEFLVSFYNNEISEKSEIFDDQFSVERPDGSNFTLKIRSTKLEDSAMYFCASTRDRGNYEQFFGPGTRLTVL.

V and J are TRBV6-1 and TRBJ2-1, with 11 positions matching TRBD2. This CDR3 contains 15 residues. J gave up 8 bases and V 6 bases, and 9 bases lay outside the gene matches. Germline V gives CDR1 MNHNS, CDR2 SASEGT. CDR3 nucleotides: TGTGCCAGCAGGCATACTAGCGGGAGTCACGATGAGCAGTTCTTC. This encodes CASRHTSGSHDEQFF.

The V and J genes are TRBV3-1 and TRBJ2-1; TRBD2 aligns across 8 bases. The V gene end was trimmed by 5 bases and the J gene end by 10 bases; junction bases not matched to a gene: 19. There are 17 residues in the CDR3. Germline V gives CDR1 LGHDT, CDR2 YNNKEL (reference sequence). CDR3 sequence (DNA): TGTGCCAGCAGCACGAAAGGTTCGGGACTAGGGGTCGCGGAGCAGTTCTTC. It encodes CASSTKGSGLGVAEQFF.

V gene TRBV5-1 combines with J gene TRBJ1-2; weak D call: TRBD1 (5 bases). V lost 2 bases, J lost 4 bases, and 12 bases lay in between. Germline CDR1 SGHRS, CDR2 YFSETQ. The CDR3 has 14 amino acids. The DNA for the CDR3 is TGCGCCAGCAGCTTTCTCACAGGTCGCTATGGCTACACCTTC. It specifies CASSFLTGRYGYTF.

This clonotype was detected only a few times. The V and J genes are TRBV28 and TRBJ2-2; the D is unclear. There are 12 residues in the CDR3. CDR1 MDHEN and CDR2 SYDVKM come from the germline V gene. Trimming shortened V by 7 bases and J by 6 bases, and 9 bases separated the two germline ends. CDR3 DNA: TGTGCCAGCAATCTTGACGCCGGGGAGCTGTTTTTT. This gives the protein CASNLDAGELFF.

V is TRBV7-9 and J is TRBJ2-1; D remains ambiguous. The V end lost 2 bases, the J end lost 8 bases, and 13 bases lay between the germline ends. Germline-derived CDR1 and CDR2 are SEHNR and FQNEAQ (reference sequence). The CDR3 is 14 amino acids. CDR3 residues: CASSLPQFTDEQFF. In nucleotides, the CDR3 is TGTGCCAGCAGCTTACCCCAGTTTACGGATGAGCAGTTCTTC.

This chain connects TRBV11-1 to TRBJ2-3; 14 nucleotides align to TRBD2. This CDR3 region has 18 residues. After removal of 5 bases from V and 7 bases from J, the junction contained 14 bases not matched to a gene. Germline V gene data show CDR1 as SGHAT and CDR2 as FQDESV (reference sequence). In nucleotides, the CDR3 is TGTGCCAGCAGCCCGACTCGACTAGCGGGGGGGAGCACGAATACGCAGTATTTT. As protein: CASSPTRLAGGSTNTQYF. Variable domain in full (rest from reference TRBV11-1 and TRBJ2-3): EAEVAQSPRYKITEKSQAVAFWCDPISGHATLYWYRQILGQGPELLVQFQDESVVDDSQLPKDRFSAERLKGVDSTLKIQPAELGDSAMYLCASSPTRLAGGSTNTQYFGPGTRLTVL.

This clonotype was counted between two and nine times. V gene TRBV27 combines with J gene TRBJ2-7; 10 bases are a match to TRBD1. CDR1 is MNHEY and CDR2 is SMNVEV in the germline V gene (reference sequence). This CDR3 is 16 amino acids long. V was clipped by 2 bases and J by 1 base; unmatched bases: 5. CDR3 protein: CASSLTGTGDSYEQYF. CDR3 bases: TGTGCCAGCAGTTTAACCGGGACAGGGGATTCCTACGAGCAGTACTTC.

This clonotype was found a few times. The chain is built from TRBV15 and TRBJ2-1; the match to TRBD2 covers 10 bases. The V segment lost 8 bases and the J segment 6 bases; nucleotides outside the gene matches: 10. The CDR3 sequence is 15 residues long. In germline, CDR1 is LNHNV, CDR2 YYDKDF (reference sequence). The CDR3 sequence is CATGTSVNRGNEQFF. For the CDR3, the DNA is TGTGCCACCGGGACTAGCGTCAACCGAGGCAATGAGCAGTTCTTC.

This chain connects TRBV4-3 to TRBJ1-2; unclear D gene. CDR3 size: 15 residues. CDR1 is LGHNA, CDR2 YSLEER, per germline. The V end lost 5 bases, the J end lost 2 bases, and 15 bases lay between the germline ends. In DNA form, the CDR3 reads TGCGCCAGCAGCAGGCGGTCACGGGCCAACTATGGCTACACCTTC. Protein sequence: CASSRRSRANYGYTF.

This clonotype was detected ten times or more. The DNA of the CDR3 is TGCAGTGCTAGGACTAGCGGGGGCAATGAGCAGTTCTTC. Protein sequence: CSARTSGGNEQFF. This chain connects TRBV20-1 to TRBJ2-1; 12 nucleotides agree with TRBD2. CDR3 length equals 13 residues. Germline V gene lookup returns CDR1 DFQATT and CDR2 SNEGSKA (reference sequence). Trimming at V came to 3 bases and at J to 6 bases, leaving 0 bases not matched to a gene.

This clonotype has a count of ten or more. This chain joins TRBV25-1 and TRBJ2-3, with no clear D. The CDR3 sequence is 11 residues long. V lost 4 bases and J lost 4, with 3 bases in between. The germline gives CDR1 MGHDK, CDR2 SYGVNS. The DNA for the CDR3 is TGTGCCAGCAGTGCGGCAGATACGCAGTATTTT. It specifies CASSAADTQYF. The full variable domain, its missing parts supplied by reference TRBV25-1 and TRBJ2-3, is EADIYQTPRYLVIGTGKKITLECSQTMGHDKMYWYQQDPGMELHLIHYSYGVNSTEKGDLSSESTVSRIRTEHFPLTLESARPSHTSQYLCASSAADTQYFGPGTRLTVL.

This clonotype was found a few times. This CDR3 reads CASSLILAGGPISNEQFF. The CDR3, as DNA: TGTGCCAGCAGTTTAATACTAGCGGGGGGGCCAATCAGCAATGAGCAGTTCTTC. The chain recombines TRBV27 with TRBJ2-1; 13 positions agree with TRBD2. There are 18 residues in the CDR3. V lost 2 bases and J lost 6; bases outside the gene matches: 10. Germline lookup yields CDR1 MNHEY and CDR2 SMNVEV (reference sequence).

The gene calls are TRBV6-1 and TRBJ2-7; a weak D match, TRBD2 (6 bases). Germline loops: CDR1 MNHNS, CDR2 SASEGT. Trimming took off 5 bases at V and 6 bases at J, with 23 bases between the two ends. The CDR3 runs 16 residues. The CDR3 is CASSPRWGVALLEQYF. The CDR3 DNA follows: TGTGCCAGCAGTCCCCGTTGGGGGGTAGCCCTTCTCGAGCAGTACTTC.

The table lists this clonotype with a few counts. The chain joins TRBV29-1 to TRBJ2-1, with 8 bases that match TRBD1. V lost 7 bases, J lost 6 bases, and 8 bases stayed unmatched. This CDR3 has 13 amino acids. The germline V gene has CDR1 SQVTM and CDR2 ANQGSEA. The CDR3 protein is CSGRTGTANEQFF. CDR3 DNA sequence: TGCAGCGGCCGGACAGGGACGGCCAATGAGCAGTTCTTC.

V usage is TRBV20-1 and J usage is TRBJ2-5; 7 bases are shared with TRBD1. V was clipped by 6 bases and J by 4 bases; unmatched bases: 11. The CDR3 consists of 14 residues. Per the germline V gene, CDR1 is DFQATT and CDR2 is SNEGSKA (reference sequence). CDR3 protein: CSATGTAGSETQYF. CDR3 coding DNA: TGCAGTGCAACCGGGACAGCAGGGTCAGAGACCCAGTACTTC.

The chain links TRBV6-5 to TRBJ2-7; TRBD1 is a possible D gene (5 bases). The CDR3 extends over 16 amino acids. V gave up 0 bases and J gave up 2 bases, with 14 bases separating them. Per germline, CDR1 MNHEY and CDR2 SVGAGI. DNA for the CDR3: TGTGCCAGCAGTTACTCTTCAGGGAAACCGGCCTACGAGCAGTACTTC. Translation: CASSYSSGKPAYEQYF.

This clonotype was picked up many times. The chain employs TRBV9 and TRBJ2-5; TRBD1 agrees at 8 bases. Germline V gene sequence: CDR1 SGDLS, CDR2 YYNGEE. Losses at the gene ends were 0 bases for V and 2 bases for J; bases not matched to a gene: 0. The CDR3 is made up of 14 amino acids. The CDR3, as DNA: TGTGCCAGCAGCGTAGGACAGGGGCAAGAGACCCAGTACTTC. It specifies CASSVGQGQETQYF.

The gene calls are TRBV5-1 and TRBJ1-1; D is unresolved. Per the germline V gene, CDR1 is SGHRS and CDR2 is YFSETQ. Trimming left V 0 bases short and J 4 bases short, with 7 bases between. The CDR3 length is 13 residues. The CDR3 protein is CASSLVRRTEAFF. Here the CDR3 DNA reads TGCGCCAGCAGCTTGGTCAGGCGCACTGAAGCTTTCTTT.